This T cell receptor (beta chain) was sequenced in a study of post-analysis software for immune sequencing data. Background on the study: The study covered relapsing-remitting, secondary progressive and progressive-relapsing courses of multiple sclerosis.

Prepared TCR beta cDNA libraries contained unique molecular identifiers. TCRdb ran MiXCR on the PCR reads and lists one entry per CDR3 protein. The sample shows hundreds of thousands of distinct CDR3 sequences, 36% of them seen only once. The TCR originated in a girl between 5 and 17 years old with multiple sclerosis. Sequences were obtained from blood.

CDR3 DNA: TGCAGCGTTGGCGGGAGGGTGACCTACGAGCAGTACTTC. Residues: CSVGGRVTYEQYF. V and J are TRBV29-1 and TRBJ2-7; TRBD2 matches 9 bases. CDR3 size: 13 residues. In germline, CDR1 is SQVTM, CDR2 ANQGSEA. Trimming at V came to 4 bases and at J to 2 bases, leaving 3 bases not matched to a gene.